This TCR beta chain comes out of a study of T-cell memory formation after mild COVID-19. The overall study: Each donor largely had its own TCR clusters.

Trimming took off 7 bases at V and 7 bases at J, with 16 bases between the two ends. The CDR3 spans 14 residues. Whole-study findings and limits: Clones shrinking between day 15 and 85 showed a balanced CD4/CD8 split, and those that grew later tilted toward CD4+.

TCRdb redid the calling of the 5' RACE reads with MiXCR, one entry per CDR3 protein. Found here are 200,000 or so distinct CDR3 sequences, about a sixth of them singletons; the top ten hold 2% to 2.5%. This clonotype turned up a few times. Its target is unknown. This TCR came from an adult woman who had mild COVID-19 (a few samples of this study predate the infection). Cell type and time point are not known. Sequencing was carried out using PBMCs or a T cell subset sorted from them (not recorded which). V gene TRBV12-3 or TRBV12-4 combines with J gene TRBJ1-4; D remains ambiguous. CDR3 DNA: TGTGCCAGCACCCCGAGGGCACGTGGTGAAAAACTGTTTTTT. It translates to CASTPRARGEKLFF.